A selection of T cell receptor beta chains follows, all from one sample in a study of shared clonotypes between healthy human individuals. Clones were read by immunoSEQ multiplex PCR, and TCRdb kept only the in-frame ones, dropping some. The table shows roughly 760,000 clones, with around 67% occurring only once. Sequenced: memory CD4+ T cells sorted from blood. All receptors come from a woman aged 25-40 years in good health. Each CDR3 is given with its conserved first and last residue.

j_call v_call cdr3_aa
TRBJ2-7 TRBV5-1 CASSYLTSGKTYEQYF
TRBJ1-2 TRBV4-1 CASSRTQTLGHLNYGYTF
TRBJ2-1 TRBV10-1 CASSVNSLDEQFF
TRBJ1-2 TRBV19 CASRKGRRVGYGYTF
TRBJ2-5 TRBV5-8 CASSLAGAQETQYF
TRBJ2-7 TRBV28 CASGHYEQYF
TRBJ2-7 TRBV28 CASSHGGGQSYEQYF
TRBJ2-1 TRBV9 CASSEGLASHNEQFF
TRBJ2-5 TRBV2 CASSDGVGGGETQYF
TRBJ2-3 TRBV5-1 CASSLGTALGTDTQYF
TRBJ2-3 TRBV6-1 CAISGSTDTQYF
TRBJ2-2 TRBV4-2 CASSRRTTGANTGELFF
TRBJ2-1 TRBV6-5 CASGSSLLLQFF
TRBJ2-3 TRBV29-1 CSVEGRSTSTDTQYF
TRBJ2-2 TRBV29-1 CSVEEGQGGPGELFF
TRBJ2-3 TRBV6-5 CARDWADTQYF
TRBJ2-1 TRBV6-6 CASSYSLTGDNEQFF
TRBJ2-7 TRBV18 CASSPGLGIKGEQYF
TRBJ1-2 TRBV28 CASGRLNYGYTF
TRBJ2-1 TRBV7-9 CASSPSGARSGNEQFF
TRBJ1-5 TRBV7-2 CASSLRDTAGQPQHF
TRBJ2-3 TRBV13 CASSLIPGTSATDTQYF
TRBJ2-5 TRBV28 CASTQAETQYF
TRBJ2-2 TRBV4-1 CASSRPWGQGTGELFF
TRBJ2-3 TRBV11-3 CASSNSLLAGDTDTQYF
TRBJ1-1 TRBV7-9 CASRPTGTGSLRGDTEAFF
TRBJ2-2 TRBV7-9 CASSQFDSPTGELFF
TRBJ1-4 TRBV15 CATSRTPNEKLFF
TRBJ2-5 TRBV6-1 CASSEFKGGETQYF
TRBJ2-5 TRBV9 CASSVENSWGTQYF
TRBJ2-2 TRBV7-9 CASSSGGGDTGELFF
TRBJ1-4 TRBV15 CATSRYRGTIGEKLFF
TRBJ1-1 TRBV27 CASSLHPRATEAFF
TRBJ2-2 TRBV7-8 CASSLARTSGSLGTGELFF
TRBJ2-1 TRBV7-9 CASSQDSGRRPYNEQFF
TRBJ1-2 TRBV6-6 CASSPSDGYTF
NA TRBV5-1 CASSPQGSGSYEQYF
TRBJ2-1 TRBV11-2 CASSPRPSGRYYNEQFF
TRBJ2-5 TRBV4-2 CASSLDSSPSQYF
TRBJ1-1 TRBV5-8 CASSLFTEAFF
TRBJ2-1 TRBV5-6 CASSRGELAGGGNEQFF
TRBJ1-1 TRBV5-4 CASSSLLTTVNTEAFF
TRBJ2-5 TRBV6-6 CASSPRTGGKETQYF
TRBJ2-3 TRBV4-1 CASSRAIPGLAGGIDTQYF
TRBJ1-3 TRBV4-2 CASSQDWVNSGNTIYF
TRBJ2-1 TRBV19 CASSSGRMEYNEQFF
TRBJ2-5 TRBV11-2 CASSQLSGVETQYF
TRBJ2-3 TRBV5-1 CASSVAQGSSTDTQYF
TRBJ1-2 TRBV19 CASSIDGTMDYGYTF
TRBJ1-2 TRBV5-5 CASSSLRTENVYGYTF
TRBJ2-7 TRBV5-8 CASSFLHEQYF
TRBJ1-2 TRBV28 CASTSLGGYGYTF
TRBJ2-1 TRBV30 CAWRPGLVYNEQFF
TRBJ1-3 TRBV18 CASSPPVYSGNTIYF
TRBJ1-5 TRBV2 CASRQGSGNQPQHF
TRBJ1-3 TRBV28 CASSFGGNGNTIYF
TRBJ1-6 TRBV18 CASSQQGATSPLHF
TRBJ2-7 TRBV18 CASSPGTQSLGYEQYF
TRBJ1-1 TRBV25-1 CASSESSTNTEAFF